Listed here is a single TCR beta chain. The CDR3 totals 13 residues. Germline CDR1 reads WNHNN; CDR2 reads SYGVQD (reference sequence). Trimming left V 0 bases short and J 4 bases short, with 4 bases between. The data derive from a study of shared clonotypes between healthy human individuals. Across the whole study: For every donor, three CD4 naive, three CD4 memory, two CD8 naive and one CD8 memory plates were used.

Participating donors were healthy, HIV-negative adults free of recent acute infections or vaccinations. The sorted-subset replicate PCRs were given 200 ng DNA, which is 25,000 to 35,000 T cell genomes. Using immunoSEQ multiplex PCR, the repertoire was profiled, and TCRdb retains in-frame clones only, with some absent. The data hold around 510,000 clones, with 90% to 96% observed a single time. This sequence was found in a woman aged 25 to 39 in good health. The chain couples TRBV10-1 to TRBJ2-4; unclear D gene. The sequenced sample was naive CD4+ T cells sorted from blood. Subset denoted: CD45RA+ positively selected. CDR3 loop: CASSESKKNIQYF. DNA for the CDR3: TGCGCCAGCAGTGAGTCGAAGAAAAACATTCAGTACTTC.